This paragraph covers one T cell receptor beta chain sequence. The antigen is undetermined. This sample stems from a study of OX40 agonist ivuxolimab in advanced cancers. The overall study: Hepatocellular carcinoma, melanoma, renal cell or head and neck cancer affected the dose-escalation patients. Study-wide points: Researchers report that CD8+ T cells had, on average, more expanded clones than CD4+. At 0.1 to 3.0 mg/kg and by week 6, clonal expansion occurred in CD4+ and CD8+ blood T cells.

Sequencing used immunoSEQ multiplex PCR; TCRdb keeps in-frame clones, though not all of them. This sample has tens of thousands of clones; around 85% occur once, and the top ten carry 0.2% to 0.25%. Trimming pared 3 bases from V and 1 base from J, leaving 1 base between. Germline V gives CDR1 SGHTS, CDR2 YDEGEE. The CDR3 totals 12 residues. The V gene is TRBV5-8, the J gene TRBJ2-2; D remains ambiguous. The sequences come from CD4+ or CD8+ T cells sorted from blood, collected in a trial of the OX40 agonist ivuxolimab. The clonotype originates from an adult with an advanced solid tumor such as melanoma, head and neck, liver or kidney cancer. As DNA, the CDR3 is TGTGCCAGCAGCTGGAACACCGGGGAGCTGTTTTTT. This codes for CASSWNTGELFF.